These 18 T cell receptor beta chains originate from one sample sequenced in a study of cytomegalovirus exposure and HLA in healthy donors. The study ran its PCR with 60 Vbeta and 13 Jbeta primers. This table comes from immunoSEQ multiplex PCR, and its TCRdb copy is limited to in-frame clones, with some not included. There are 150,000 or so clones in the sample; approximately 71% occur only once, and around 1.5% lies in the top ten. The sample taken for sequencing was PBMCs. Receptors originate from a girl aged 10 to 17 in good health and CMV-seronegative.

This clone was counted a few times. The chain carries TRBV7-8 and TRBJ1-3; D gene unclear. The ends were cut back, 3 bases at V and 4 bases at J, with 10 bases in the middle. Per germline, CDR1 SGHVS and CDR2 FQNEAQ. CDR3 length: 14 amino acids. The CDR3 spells CASSLGDRGNTIYF. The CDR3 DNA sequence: TGTGCCAGCAGCTTGGGAGATAGGGGAAACACCATATATTTT.

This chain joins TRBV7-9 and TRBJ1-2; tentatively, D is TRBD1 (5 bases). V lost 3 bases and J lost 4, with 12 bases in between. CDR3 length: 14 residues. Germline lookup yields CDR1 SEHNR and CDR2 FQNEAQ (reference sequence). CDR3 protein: CASSFGDSGYGYTF. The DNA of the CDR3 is TGTGCCAGCAGCTTTGGGGACTCGGGCTATGGCTACACCTTC. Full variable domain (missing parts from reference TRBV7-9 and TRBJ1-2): DTGVSQNPRHKITKRGQNVTFRCDPISEHNRLYWYRQTLGQGPEFLTYFQNEAQLEKSRLLSDRFSAERPKGSFSTLEIQRTEQGDSAMYLCASSFGDSGYGYTFGSGTRLTVV.

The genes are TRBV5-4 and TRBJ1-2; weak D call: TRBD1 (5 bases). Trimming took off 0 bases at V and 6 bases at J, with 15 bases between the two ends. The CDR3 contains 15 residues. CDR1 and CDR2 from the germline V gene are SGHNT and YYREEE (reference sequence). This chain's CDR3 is CASSLEQAATHGYTF. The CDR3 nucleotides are TGTGCCAGCAGCTTGGAACAGGCTGCAACCCATGGCTACACCTTC. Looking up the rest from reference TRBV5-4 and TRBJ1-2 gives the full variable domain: ETGVTQSPTHLIKTRGQQVTLRCSSQSGHNTVSWYQQALGQGPQFIFQYYREEENGRGNFPPRFSGLQFPNYSSELNVNALELDDSALYLCASSLEQAATHGYTFGSGTRLTVV.

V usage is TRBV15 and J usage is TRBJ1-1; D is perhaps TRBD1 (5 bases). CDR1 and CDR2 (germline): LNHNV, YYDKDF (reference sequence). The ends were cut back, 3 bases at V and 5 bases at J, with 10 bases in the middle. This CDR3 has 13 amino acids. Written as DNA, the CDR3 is TGTGCCACCAGCAGGCGGGGGGAAACTGAAGCTTTCTTT. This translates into CATSRRGETEAFF.

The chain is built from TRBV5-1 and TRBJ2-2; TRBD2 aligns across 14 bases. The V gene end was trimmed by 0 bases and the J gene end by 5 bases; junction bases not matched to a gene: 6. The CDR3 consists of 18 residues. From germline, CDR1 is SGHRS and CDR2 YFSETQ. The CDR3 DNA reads TGCGCCAGCAGCTTGGACAGACTAGCGGGGGGGAGAACCGGGGAGCTGTTTTTT. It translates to CASSLDRLAGGRTGELFF.

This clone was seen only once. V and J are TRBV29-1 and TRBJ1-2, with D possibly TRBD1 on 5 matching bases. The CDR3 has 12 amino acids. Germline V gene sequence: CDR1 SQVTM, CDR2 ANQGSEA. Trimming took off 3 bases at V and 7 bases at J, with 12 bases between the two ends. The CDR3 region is CSVDAGEGGYTF. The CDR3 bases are TGCAGCGTTGACGCGGGGGAGGGTGGCTACACCTTC.

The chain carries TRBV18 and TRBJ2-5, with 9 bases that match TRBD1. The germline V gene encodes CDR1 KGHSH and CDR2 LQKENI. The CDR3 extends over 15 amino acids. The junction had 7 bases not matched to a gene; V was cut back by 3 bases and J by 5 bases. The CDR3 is CASSPPGQGIETQYF. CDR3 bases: TGTGCCAGCTCACCGCCGGGACAGGGTATTGAGACCCAGTACTTC.

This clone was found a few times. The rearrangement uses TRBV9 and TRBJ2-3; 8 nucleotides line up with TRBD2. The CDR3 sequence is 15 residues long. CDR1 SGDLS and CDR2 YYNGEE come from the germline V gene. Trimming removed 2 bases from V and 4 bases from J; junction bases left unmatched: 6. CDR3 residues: CASSVAGGPADTQYF. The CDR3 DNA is TGTGCCAGCAGCGTGGCGGGGGGCCCGGCAGATACGCAGTATTTT.

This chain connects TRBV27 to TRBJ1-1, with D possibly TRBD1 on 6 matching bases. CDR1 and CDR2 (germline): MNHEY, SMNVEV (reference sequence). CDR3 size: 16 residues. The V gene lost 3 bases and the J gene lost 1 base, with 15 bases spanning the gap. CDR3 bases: TGTGCCAGCAGTTTTATGTTGGAGACAGGGAACACTGAAGCTTTCTTT. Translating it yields CASSFMLETGNTEAFF.

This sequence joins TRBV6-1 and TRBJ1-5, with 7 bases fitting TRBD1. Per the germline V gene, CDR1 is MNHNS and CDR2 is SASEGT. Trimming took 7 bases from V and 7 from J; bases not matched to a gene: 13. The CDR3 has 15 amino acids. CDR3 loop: CASTLRDRSWQPQHF. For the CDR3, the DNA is TGTGCCAGCACCCTCAGGGACAGAAGTTGGCAGCCCCAGCATTTT.

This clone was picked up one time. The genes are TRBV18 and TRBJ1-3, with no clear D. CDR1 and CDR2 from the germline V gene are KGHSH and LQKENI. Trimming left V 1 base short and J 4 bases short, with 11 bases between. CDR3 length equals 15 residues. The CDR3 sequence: CASSPREGPGNTIYF. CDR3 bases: TGTGCCAGCTCACCACGGGAGGGCCCGGGAAACACCATATATTTT.

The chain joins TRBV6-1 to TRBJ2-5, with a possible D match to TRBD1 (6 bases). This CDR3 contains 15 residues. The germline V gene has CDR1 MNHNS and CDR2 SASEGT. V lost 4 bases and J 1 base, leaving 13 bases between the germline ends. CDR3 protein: CASSALRGFQETQYF. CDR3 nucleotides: TGTGCCAGCAGTGCCCTGAGGGGGTTCCAAGAGACCCAGTACTTC.

The CDR3 loop reads CASSFPRRQGNTEAFF. The DNA of the CDR3 is TGTGCCAGCAGTTTCCCACGGCGACAGGGGAACACTGAAGCTTTCTTT. The chain uses TRBV27 and TRBJ1-1, with TRBD1 matching 7 bases. Trimming cost V 3 bases and J 1 base; bases outside gene matches: 8. Germline V gene lookup returns CDR1 MNHEY and CDR2 SMNVEV (reference sequence). CDR3 length: 16 residues.

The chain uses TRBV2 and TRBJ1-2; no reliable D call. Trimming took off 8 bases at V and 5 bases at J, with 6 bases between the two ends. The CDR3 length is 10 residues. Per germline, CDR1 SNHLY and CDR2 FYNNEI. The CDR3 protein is CASCQYGYTF. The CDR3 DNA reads TGTGCCAGCTGCCAGTATGGCTACACCTTC.

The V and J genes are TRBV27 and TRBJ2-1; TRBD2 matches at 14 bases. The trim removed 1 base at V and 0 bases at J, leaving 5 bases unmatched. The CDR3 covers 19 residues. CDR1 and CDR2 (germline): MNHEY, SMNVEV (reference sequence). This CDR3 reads CASSLLPGTSGSSYNEQFF. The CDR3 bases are TGTGCCAGCAGTTTATTACCCGGGACTAGCGGGAGCTCCTACAATGAGCAGTTCTTC.

The CDR3 DNA reads TGTGCCAGCAGCGCTCTCCAACCGGATGAAAAACTGTTTTTT. This gives the protein CASSALQPDEKLFF. V gene TRBV6-1 combines with J gene TRBJ1-4; no firm D call. Looked up from germline, CDR1 is MNHNS and CDR2 is SASEGT. Between the trimmed V and J ends, which lost 6 bases and 6 bases, there was a span of 14 bases. The CDR3 has 14 residues.

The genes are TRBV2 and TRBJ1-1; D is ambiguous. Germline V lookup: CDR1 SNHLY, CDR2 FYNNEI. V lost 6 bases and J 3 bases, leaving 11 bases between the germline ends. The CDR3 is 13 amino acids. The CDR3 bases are TGTGCCAGCAGGCCCTTCCGGGACACTGAAGCTTTCTTT. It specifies CASRPFRDTEAFF. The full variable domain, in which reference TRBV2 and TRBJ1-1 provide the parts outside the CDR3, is EPEVTQTPSHQVTQMGQEVILRCVPISNHLYFYWYRQILGQKVEFLVSFYNNEISEKSEIFDDQFSVERPDGSNFTLKIRSTKLEDSAMYFCASRPFRDTEAFFGQGTRLTVV.

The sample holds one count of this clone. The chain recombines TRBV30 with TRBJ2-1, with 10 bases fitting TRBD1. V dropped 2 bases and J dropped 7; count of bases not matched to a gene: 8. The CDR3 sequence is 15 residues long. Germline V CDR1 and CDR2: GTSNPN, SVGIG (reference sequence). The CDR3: CAWSSGTGALNEQFF. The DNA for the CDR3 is TGTGCCTGGAGTTCGGGGACAGGGGCTTTGAATGAGCAGTTCTTC.